Below, one T cell receptor beta chain is given with its context. The CDR3 spans 14 residues. CDR1 MNHNY and CDR2 SVGAGI come from the germline V gene (reference sequence). The trim removed 0 bases at V and 4 bases at J, leaving 2 bases unmatched. This record belongs to a study of OX40 agonist ivuxolimab in advanced cancers. Profiling relied on immunoSEQ multiplex PCR, and the TCRdb table lists in-frame clones only, not all of them. The sample lists fewer than 85,000 clones; roughly 82% were seen once. The sequenced sample was CD4+ or CD8+ T cells sorted from blood, obtained in a trial of the OX40 agonist ivuxolimab. The TCR sequence derives from an adult with an advanced solid tumor such as melanoma, head and neck, liver or kidney cancer. The chain combines TRBV6-6 with TRBJ2-7; TRBD1 matches 8 bases. Here the CDR3 reads CASSYSQGAYEQYF. The CDR3 bases are TGTGCCAGCAGTTACTCCCAGGGGGCTTACGAGCAGTACTTC.